This T cell receptor (beta chain) stems from a study of cytomegalovirus exposure and HLA in healthy donors. Using immunoSEQ multiplex PCR, the repertoire was profiled, and TCRdb retains in-frame clones only, with some absent. The profile covers 150,000 to 200,000 clones, with about 89% appearing a single time and roughly 2.7% taken by the ten largest. Overall study results and limits: Under in vitro conditions, three CMV-associated chains were confirmed as specific for CMV antigens. Rarity characterized most TCR sequences, yet some public TCRs appeared in many donors.

Concerning this clone: What it binds is not known.

The germline V gene has CDR1 SGHTA and CDR2 FQGNSA. V was pared by 5 bases and J by 4 bases, with 8 bases of the junction left unmatched. The CDR3 loop spans 15 amino acids. This rearrangement joins TRBV7-2 to TRBJ2-5; 9 bases align to TRBD2. The TCR originated in a man younger than 30 in good health and CMV-seropositive. Sequenced input: PBMCs. CDR3 sequence (DNA): TGTGCCAGCAGCCCCCAAGCGGGAGGTGGAGAGACCCAGTACTTC. Translation gives CASSPQAGGGETQYF.